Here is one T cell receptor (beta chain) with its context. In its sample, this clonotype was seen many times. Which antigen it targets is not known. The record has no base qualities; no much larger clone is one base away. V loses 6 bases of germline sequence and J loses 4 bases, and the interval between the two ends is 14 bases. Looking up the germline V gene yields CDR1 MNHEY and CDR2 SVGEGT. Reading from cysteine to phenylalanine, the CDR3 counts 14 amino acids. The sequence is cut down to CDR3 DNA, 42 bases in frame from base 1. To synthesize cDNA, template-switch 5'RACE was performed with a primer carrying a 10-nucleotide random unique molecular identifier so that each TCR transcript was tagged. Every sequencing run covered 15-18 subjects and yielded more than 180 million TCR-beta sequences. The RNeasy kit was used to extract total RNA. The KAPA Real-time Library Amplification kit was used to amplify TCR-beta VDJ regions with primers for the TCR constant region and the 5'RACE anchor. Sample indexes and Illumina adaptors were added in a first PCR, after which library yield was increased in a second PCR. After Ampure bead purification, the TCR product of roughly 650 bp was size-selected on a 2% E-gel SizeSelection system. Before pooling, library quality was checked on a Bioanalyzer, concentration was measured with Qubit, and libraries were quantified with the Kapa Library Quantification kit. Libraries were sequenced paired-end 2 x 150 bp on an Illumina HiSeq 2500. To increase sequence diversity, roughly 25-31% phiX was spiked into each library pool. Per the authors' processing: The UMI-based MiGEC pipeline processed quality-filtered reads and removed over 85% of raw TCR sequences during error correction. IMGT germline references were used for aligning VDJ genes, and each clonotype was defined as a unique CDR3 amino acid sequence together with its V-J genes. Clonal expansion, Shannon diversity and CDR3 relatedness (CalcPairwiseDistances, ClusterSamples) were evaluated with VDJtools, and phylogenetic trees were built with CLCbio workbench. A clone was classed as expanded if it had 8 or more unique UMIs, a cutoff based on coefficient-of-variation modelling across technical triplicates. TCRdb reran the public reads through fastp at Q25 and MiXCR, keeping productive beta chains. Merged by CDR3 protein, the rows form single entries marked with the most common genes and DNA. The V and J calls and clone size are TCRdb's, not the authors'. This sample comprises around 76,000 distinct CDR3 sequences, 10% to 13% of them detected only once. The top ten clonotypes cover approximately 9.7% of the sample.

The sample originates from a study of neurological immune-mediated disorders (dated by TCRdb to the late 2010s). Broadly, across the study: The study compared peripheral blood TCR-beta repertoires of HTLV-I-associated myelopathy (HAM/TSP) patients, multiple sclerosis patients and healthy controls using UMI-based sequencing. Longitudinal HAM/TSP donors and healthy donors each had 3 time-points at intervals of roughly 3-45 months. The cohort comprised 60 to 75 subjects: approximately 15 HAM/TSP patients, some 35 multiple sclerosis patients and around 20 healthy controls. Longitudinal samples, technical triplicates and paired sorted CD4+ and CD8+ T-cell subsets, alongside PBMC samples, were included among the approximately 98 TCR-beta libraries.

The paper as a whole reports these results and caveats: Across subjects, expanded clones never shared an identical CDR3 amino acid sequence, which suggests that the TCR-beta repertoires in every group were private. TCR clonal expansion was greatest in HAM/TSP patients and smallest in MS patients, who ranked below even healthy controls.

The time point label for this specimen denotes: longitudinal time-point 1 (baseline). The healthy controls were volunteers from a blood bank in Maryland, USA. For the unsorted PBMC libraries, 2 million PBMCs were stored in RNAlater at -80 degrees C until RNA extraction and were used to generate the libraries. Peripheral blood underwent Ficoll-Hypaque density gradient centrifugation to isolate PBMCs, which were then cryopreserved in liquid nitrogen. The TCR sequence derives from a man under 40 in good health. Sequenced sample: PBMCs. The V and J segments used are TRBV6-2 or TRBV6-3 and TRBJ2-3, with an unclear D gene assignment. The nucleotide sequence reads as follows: TGTGCCAGCAGAAATGCCGAGTATTCAGATACGCAGTATTTT. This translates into CASRNAEYSDTQYF.